The T cell receptor (beta chain) described here comes from a study of vaccination effects on CD4 cells after COVID-19. The study's findings and limits: Healthy vaccinees had only 1 of 255 vaccine-induced clones cross-react with common cold coronaviruses.

ViraFEST assay sequencing came after antigen-specific CD4+ T cells were expanded with viral peptide pools. Investigators separated out CD4+ T cells once around eleven days of culture had passed. Participants got two doses of BNT162b2 or mRNA-1273 vaccine. Clones were sequenced by immunoSEQ multiplex PCR, and TCRdb holds only the in-frame ones, with some missing. Of fewer than 30,000 clones in the sample, 73% were seen once. Details on this clone: The antigen is not known.

The CDR3 runs 17 residues. The chain has TRBV12-2 and TRBJ2-1; the table gives TRBD2 as D, unverified against the DNA. TRBV12-2 is classified as a pseudogene. This sequence originates from a human donor who received a COVID-19 vaccine. Sequenced here: CD4+ T cells from PBMCs cultured with SARS-CoV-2 spike peptides, sampled after COVID-19 vaccination. CDR3 DNA: TGTGCAAGTCGCCCCCGGGATAGCGGGAGCTCCTACAATGAGCAGTTCTTC. Its protein is CASRPRDSGSSYNEQFF.